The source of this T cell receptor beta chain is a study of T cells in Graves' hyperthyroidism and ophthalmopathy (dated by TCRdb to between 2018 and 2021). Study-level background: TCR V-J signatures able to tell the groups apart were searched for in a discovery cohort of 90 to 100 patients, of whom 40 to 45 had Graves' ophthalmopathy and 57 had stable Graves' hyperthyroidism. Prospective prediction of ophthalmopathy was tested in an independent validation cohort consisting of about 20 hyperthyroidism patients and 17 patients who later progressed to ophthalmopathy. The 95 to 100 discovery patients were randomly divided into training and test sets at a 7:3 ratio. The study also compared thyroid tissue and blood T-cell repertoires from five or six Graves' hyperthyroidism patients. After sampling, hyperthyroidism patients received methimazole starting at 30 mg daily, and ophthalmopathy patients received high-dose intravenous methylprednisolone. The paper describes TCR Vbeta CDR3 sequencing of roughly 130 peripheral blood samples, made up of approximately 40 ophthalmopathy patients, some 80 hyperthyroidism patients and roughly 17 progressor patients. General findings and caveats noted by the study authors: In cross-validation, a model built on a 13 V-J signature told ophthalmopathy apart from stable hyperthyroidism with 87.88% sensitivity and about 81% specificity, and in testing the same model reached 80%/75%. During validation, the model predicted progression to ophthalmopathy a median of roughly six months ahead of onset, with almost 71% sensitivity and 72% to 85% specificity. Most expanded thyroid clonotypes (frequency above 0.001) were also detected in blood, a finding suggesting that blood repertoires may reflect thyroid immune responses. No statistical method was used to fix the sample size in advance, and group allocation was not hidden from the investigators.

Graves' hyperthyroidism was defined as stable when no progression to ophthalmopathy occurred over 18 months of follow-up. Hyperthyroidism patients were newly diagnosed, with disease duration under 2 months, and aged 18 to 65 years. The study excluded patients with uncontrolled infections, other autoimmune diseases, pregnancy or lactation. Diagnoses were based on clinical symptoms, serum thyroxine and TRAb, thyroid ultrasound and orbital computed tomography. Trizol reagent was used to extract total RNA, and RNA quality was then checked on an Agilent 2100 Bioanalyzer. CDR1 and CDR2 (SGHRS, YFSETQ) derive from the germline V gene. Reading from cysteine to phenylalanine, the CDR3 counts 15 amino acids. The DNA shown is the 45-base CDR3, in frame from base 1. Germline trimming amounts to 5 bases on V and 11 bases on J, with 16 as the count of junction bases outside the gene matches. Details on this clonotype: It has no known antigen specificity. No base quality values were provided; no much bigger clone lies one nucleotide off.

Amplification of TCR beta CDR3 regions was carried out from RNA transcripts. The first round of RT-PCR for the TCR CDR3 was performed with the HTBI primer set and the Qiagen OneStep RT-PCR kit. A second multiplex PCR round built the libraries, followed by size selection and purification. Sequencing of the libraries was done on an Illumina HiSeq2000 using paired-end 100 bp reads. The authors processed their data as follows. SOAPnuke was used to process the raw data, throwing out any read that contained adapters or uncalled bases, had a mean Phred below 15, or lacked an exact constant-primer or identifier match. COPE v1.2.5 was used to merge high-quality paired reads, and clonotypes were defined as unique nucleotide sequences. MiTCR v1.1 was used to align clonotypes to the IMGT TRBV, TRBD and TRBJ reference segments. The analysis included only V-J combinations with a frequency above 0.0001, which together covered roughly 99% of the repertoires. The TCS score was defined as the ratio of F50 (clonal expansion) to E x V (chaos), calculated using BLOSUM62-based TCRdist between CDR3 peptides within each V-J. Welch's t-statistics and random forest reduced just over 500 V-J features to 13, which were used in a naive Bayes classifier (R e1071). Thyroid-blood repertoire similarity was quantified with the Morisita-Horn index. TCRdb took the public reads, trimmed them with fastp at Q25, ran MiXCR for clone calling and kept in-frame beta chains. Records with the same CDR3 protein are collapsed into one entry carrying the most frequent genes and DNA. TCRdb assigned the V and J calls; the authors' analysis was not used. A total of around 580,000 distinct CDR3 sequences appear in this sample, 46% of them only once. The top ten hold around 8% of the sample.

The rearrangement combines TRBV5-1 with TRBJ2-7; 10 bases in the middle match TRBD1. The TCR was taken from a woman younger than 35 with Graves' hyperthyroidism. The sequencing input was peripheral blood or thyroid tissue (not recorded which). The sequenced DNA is TGCGCCAGCAGACGAACACGACAGGGGGCGACCGGGGAGTACTTC. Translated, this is CASRRTRQGATGEYF.